Presented here are 5 T cell receptor beta chains from one specimen sequenced in a study of type 1 regulatory T cells. From the reads, TCRdb called clonotypes with MiXCR, one entry per CDR3 protein. The table includes some 18,000 distinct CDR3 sequences, about 9.4% detected once. Specimen: CD4+ T cells, either the whole sample or a sorted fraction (not recorded which). Source of these receptors: a human donor in good health.

In this sample, this clonotype turned up many times. This rearrangement joins TRBV6-5 to TRBJ1-2; perhaps TRBD1 as D (5 bases). This CDR3 contains 11 residues. V shed 7 bases and J shed 9 bases, with 12 bases lying between them. Germline lookup yields CDR1 MNHEY and CDR2 SVGAGI. CDR3 DNA sequence: TGTGCCAGCAAGACAGAAGAGCGCTACACCTTC. Translation gives CASKTEERYTF.

This clonotype was seen repeatedly, ten times or more. The gene calls are TRBV7-2 and TRBJ2-1; 7 nucleotides match TRBD2. This CDR3 region has 14 residues. In germline, CDR1 is SGHTA, CDR2 FQGNSA. J gave up 9 bases and V 8 bases, and 13 bases lay outside the gene matches. As DNA, the CDR3 is TGTGCCAGCCAGGCCCTTGGGGGGGGGAGTGAGCAGTTCTTC. It encodes CASQALGGGSEQFF.

This clonotype was seen a few times. This sequence joins TRBV5-1 and TRBJ2-6; no firm D call. CDR3 length equals 14 residues. The V gene's germline CDR1 is SGHRS and CDR2 YFSETQ. V lost 1 base and J 1 base, leaving 3 bases between the germline ends. The CDR3 protein is CASSLRSGANVLTF. DNA of the CDR3: TGCGCCAGCAGCTTGAGGTCTGGGGCCAACGTCCTGACTTTC.

This clonotype was counted many times. V gene TRBV7-2 combines with J gene TRBJ2-1; 8 bases are shared with TRBD2. Germline-derived CDR1 and CDR2 are SGHTA and FQGNSA. The CDR3 extends over 14 amino acids. Trimming took 7 bases from V and 1 from J; bases not matched to a gene: 3. The CDR3 DNA is TGTGCCAGCAAACGGGGGGGGTCCTACAATGAGCAGTTCTTC. Amino acid sequence: CASKRGGSYNEQFF.

This clonotype was seen ten or more times. The chain has TRBV3-1 and TRBJ2-1, with D uncertain. Germline values: CDR1 LGHDT, CDR2 YNNKEL (reference sequence). The CDR3 has 15 residues. Trimming stripped 1 base from V and 5 bases from J, with 12 bases between. CDR3 coding DNA: TGTGCCAGCAGCCAAGGGGTAGGGAAGCACAATGAGCAGTTCTTC. This sequence encodes CASSQGVGKHNEQFF.